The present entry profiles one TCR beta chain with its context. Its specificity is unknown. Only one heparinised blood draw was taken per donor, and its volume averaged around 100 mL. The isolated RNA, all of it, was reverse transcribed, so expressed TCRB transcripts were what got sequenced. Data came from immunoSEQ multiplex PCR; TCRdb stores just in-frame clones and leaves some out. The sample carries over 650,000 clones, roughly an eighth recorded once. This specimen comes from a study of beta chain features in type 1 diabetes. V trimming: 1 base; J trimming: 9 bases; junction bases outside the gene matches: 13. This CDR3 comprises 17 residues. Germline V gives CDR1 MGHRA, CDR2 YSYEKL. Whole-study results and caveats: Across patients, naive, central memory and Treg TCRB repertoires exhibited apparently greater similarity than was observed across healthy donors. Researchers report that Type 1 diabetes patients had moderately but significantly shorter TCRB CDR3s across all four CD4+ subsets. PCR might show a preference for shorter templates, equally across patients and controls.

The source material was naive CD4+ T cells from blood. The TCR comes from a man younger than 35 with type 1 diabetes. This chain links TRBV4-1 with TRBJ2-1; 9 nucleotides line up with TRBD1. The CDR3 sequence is CASSQATPGQGQGEQFF. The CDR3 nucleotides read TGCGCCAGCAGCCAAGCCACGCCCGGACAGGGACAGGGTGAGCAGTTCTTC.